These T cell receptor beta chains were read from a single sample in a study of PD-1 blockade in classical Hodgkin lymphoma. Sequencing used immunoSEQ multiplex PCR; TCRdb keeps in-frame clones, though not all of them. The sample holds 20,000 to 25,000 clones, 71% seen once. The specimen was peripheral blood mononuclear cells (PBMCs), collected at baseline. The source of these receptors is a human donor with classical Hodgkin lymphoma. Each CDR3 is given with its conserved first and last residue. D genes are given only for firm matches.

v_gene: TRBV27; len: 12; d_gene: TRBD1; CDR3aa: CASSPQGAFQYF
v_gene: TRBV11-3; len: 16; d_gene: TRBD2; CDR3aa: CASSLALLAGVHEQYF
v_gene: TRBV19; len: 18; d_gene: TRBD2; CDR3aa: CASSYPPGSSGRVYEQFF
v_gene: TRBV18; len: 13; d_gene: NA; CDR3aa: CASSPMNTGELFF
v_gene: TRBV7-2; len: 15; d_gene: TRBD2; CDR3aa: CASSLQPGGGSEQYF
v_gene: TRBV7-2; len: 14; d_gene: TRBD1; CDR3aa: CASSLAGGLETQYF
v_gene: TRBV7-9; len: 13; d_gene: NA; CDR3aa: CASSLGGGTEAFF
v_gene: TRBV5-1; len: 16; d_gene: NA; CDR3aa: CASSPVTNLRNTEAFF
v_gene: TRBV19; len: 13; d_gene: NA; CDR3aa: CASSRSLVSEQFF
v_gene: TRBV6-6; len: 14; d_gene: NA; CDR3aa: CASSYGGAENTIYF
v_gene: TRBV28; len: 14; d_gene: NA; CDR3aa: CAAIGRSNTGELFF
v_gene: TRBV27; len: 15; d_gene: TRBD1; CDR3aa: CASSGLGTGLSPLHF
v_gene: TRBV28; len: 13; d_gene: TRBD1; CDR3aa: CASSLQGGYGYTF
v_gene: TRBV6-6; len: 14; d_gene: NA; CDR3aa: CASSYSEQNYEQYF
v_gene: TRBV7-9; len: 13; d_gene: TRBD2; CDR3aa: CASSLIVAGEQFF
v_gene: TRBV7-2; len: 17; d_gene: TRBD1; CDR3aa: CASSLRTGGGSTDTQYF
v_gene: TRBV5-1; len: 14; d_gene: NA; CDR3aa: CASSLEGAHSPLHF
v_gene: TRBV6-5; len: 11; d_gene: NA; CDR3aa: CASRDGGGYTF
v_gene: TRBV15; len: 15; d_gene: TRBD1; CDR3aa: CATGEGAYSGNTIYF
v_gene: TRBV5-5; len: 16; d_gene: TRBD1; CDR3aa: CASSWTTGVGNTEAFF
v_gene: TRBV28; len: 12; d_gene: NA; CDR3aa: CASSLWDRGYTF
v_gene: TRBV18; len: 16; d_gene: TRBD1; CDR3aa: CASSEDRGLNTGELFF
v_gene: TRBV6-6; len: 15; d_gene: NA; CDR3aa: CASSYRPGWGTEAFF
v_gene: TRBV19; len: 12; d_gene: NA; CDR3aa: CASSILAGEQFF
v_gene: TRBV19; len: 14; d_gene: NA; CDR3aa: CASSFLGPNYGYTF
v_gene: TRBV9; len: 14; d_gene: NA; CDR3aa: CASSQGGASETQYF
v_gene: TRBV5-6; len: 12; d_gene: TRBD1; CDR3aa: CASSSPGQGTFF
v_gene: TRBV5-5; len: 17; d_gene: TRBD2; CDR3aa: CASSLDLWLAATGELFF
v_gene: TRBV7-9; len: 13; d_gene: NA; CDR3aa: CASSPTGDTEAFF
v_gene: TRBV9; len: 15; d_gene: NA; CDR3aa: CASGLQGAGANVLTF
v_gene: TRBV5-6; len: 14; d_gene: NA; CDR3aa: CASSLPLGGTEQFF
v_gene: TRBV5-1; len: 15; d_gene: TRBD2; CDR3aa: CASSWSGGSTDTQYF
v_gene: TRBV19; len: 15; d_gene: NA; CDR3aa: CASSNGVALTDTQYF
v_gene: TRBV14; len: 14; d_gene: NA; CDR3aa: CASSQERSYNEQFF
v_gene: TRBV28; len: 14; d_gene: TRBD1; CDR3aa: CASIKGQGPYEQYF
v_gene: TRBV28; len: 15; d_gene: NA; CDR3aa: CASSLAGDVLYGYTF
v_gene: TRBV28; len: 13; d_gene: TRBD2; CDR3aa: CASRPGGTYEQYF
v_gene: TRBV14; len: 13; d_gene: NA; CDR3aa: CASSQRDLYEQYF
v_gene: TRBV5-1; len: 19; d_gene: TRBD2; CDR3aa: CASRLSRSFAQGGTGELFF
v_gene: TRBV27; len: 12; d_gene: NA; CDR3aa: CASSLFGAEAFF
v_gene: TRBV29-1; len: 14; d_gene: TRBD1; CDR3aa: CSVALARGHTEAFF
v_gene: TRBV4-2; len: 16; d_gene: NA; CDR3aa: CASSPRGGTTTEKLFF
v_gene: TRBV7-2; len: 14; d_gene: NA; CDR3aa: CASSLRRQDNEQFF
v_gene: TRBV7-2; len: 15; d_gene: TRBD1; CDR3aa: CASSLVRGRDEKLFF
v_gene: TRBV9; len: 14; d_gene: NA; CDR3aa: CASSVDLSRDTQYF
v_gene: TRBV2; len: 14; d_gene: TRBD1; CDR3aa: CASSPTGVLTEAFF
v_gene: TRBV6-5; len: 11; d_gene: NA; CDR3aa: CASSAPYEQYF
v_gene: TRBV27; len: 16; d_gene: TRBD2; CDR3aa: CASSPRTSGRLYEQYF
v_gene: TRBV28; len: 14; d_gene: TRBD2; CDR3aa: CASSRTSGTNEQYF
v_gene: TRBV19; len: 12; d_gene: NA; CDR3aa: CASSIVAGAQFF
v_gene: TRBV28; len: 16; d_gene: NA; CDR3aa: CASYGPGQYSNQPQHF
v_gene: TRBV6-6; len: 15; d_gene: TRBD2; CDR3aa: CASNLLAGHAGTQYF
v_gene: TRBV5-1; len: 18; d_gene: NA; CDR3aa: CASSLDPLTEEAQETQYF
v_gene: TRBV5-1; len: 18; d_gene: TRBD1; CDR3aa: CASSSAPGQGSFNSPLHF
v_gene: TRBV7-2; len: 19; d_gene: TRBD2; CDR3aa: CASSYSPWTSGTFTGELFF
v_gene: TRBV5-4; len: 14; d_gene: NA; CDR3aa: CASSLTPHSYEQYF